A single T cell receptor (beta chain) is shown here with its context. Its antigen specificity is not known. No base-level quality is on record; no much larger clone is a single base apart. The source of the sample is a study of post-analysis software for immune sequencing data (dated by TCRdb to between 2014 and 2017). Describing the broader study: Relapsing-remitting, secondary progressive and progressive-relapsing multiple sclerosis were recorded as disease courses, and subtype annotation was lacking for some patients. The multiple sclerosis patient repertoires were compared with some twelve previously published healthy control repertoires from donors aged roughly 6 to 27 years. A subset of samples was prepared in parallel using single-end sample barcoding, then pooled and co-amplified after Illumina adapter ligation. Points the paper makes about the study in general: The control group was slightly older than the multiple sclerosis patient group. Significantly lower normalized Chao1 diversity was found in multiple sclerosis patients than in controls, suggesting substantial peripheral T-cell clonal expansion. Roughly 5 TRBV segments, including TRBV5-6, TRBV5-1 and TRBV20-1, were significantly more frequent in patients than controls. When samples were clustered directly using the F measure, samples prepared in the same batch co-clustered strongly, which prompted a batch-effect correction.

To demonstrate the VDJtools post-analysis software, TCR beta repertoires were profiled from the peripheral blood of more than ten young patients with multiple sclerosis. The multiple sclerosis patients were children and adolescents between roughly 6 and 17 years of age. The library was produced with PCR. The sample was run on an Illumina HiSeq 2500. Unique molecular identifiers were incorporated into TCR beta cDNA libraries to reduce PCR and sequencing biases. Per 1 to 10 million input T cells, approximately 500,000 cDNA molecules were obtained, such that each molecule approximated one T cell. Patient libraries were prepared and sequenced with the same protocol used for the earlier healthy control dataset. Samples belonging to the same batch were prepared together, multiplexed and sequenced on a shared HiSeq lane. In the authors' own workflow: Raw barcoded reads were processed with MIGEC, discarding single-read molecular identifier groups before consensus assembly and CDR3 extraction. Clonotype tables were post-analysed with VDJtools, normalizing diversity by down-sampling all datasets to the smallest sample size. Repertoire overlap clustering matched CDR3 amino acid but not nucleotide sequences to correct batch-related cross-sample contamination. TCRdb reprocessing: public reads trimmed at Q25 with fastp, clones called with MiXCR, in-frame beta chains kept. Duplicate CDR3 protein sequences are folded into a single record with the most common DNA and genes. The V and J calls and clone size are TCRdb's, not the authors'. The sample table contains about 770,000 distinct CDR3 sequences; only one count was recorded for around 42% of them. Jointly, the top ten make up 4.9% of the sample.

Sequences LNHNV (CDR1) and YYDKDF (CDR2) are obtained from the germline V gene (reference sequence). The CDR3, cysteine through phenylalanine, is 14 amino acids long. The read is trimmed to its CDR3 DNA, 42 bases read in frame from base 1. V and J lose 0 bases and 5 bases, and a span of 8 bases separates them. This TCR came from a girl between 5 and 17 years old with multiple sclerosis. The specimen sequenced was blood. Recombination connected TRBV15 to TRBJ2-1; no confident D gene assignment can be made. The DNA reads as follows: TGTGCCACCAGCAGAGATAAGGCCGACAATGAGCAGTTCTTC. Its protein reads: CATSRDKADNEQFF.